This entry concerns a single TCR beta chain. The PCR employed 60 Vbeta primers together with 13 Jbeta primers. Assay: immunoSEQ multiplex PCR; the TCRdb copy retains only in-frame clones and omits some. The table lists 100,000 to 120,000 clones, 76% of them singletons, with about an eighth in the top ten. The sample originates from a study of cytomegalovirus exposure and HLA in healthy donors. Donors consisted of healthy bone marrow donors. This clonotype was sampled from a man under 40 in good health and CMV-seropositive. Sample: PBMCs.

The CDR3 nucleotides are TGTGCCATCAGTCGGGAAGGGGGCGTATCGGGAGAGACCCAGTACTTC. Translation: CAISREGGVSGETQYF. The V and J genes are TRBV10-3 and TRBJ2-5; 7 nucleotides align to TRBD1. CDR1 ENHRY and CDR2 SYGVKD come from the germline V gene. V lost 5 bases, J lost 4 bases, and 13 bases stayed unmatched. The CDR3 length is 16 residues.